These T cell receptor beta chains were read from a single sample in a study of cytomegalovirus exposure and HLA in healthy donors. Measured with immunoSEQ multiplex PCR; TCRdb has only the in-frame clones, and not every one. Of about 180,000 clones in the sample, 70% to 85% were seen once. The sequencing input was PBMCs. The receptors were gathered from a man between 18 and 35 years old in good health and CMV-seronegative. The CDR3 runs from the conserved cysteine through the conserved F or W. A D gene is named only where the DNA matches it firmly. Expanded clones get a size class; other rows say once, few or many, or leave the size out.

TRBJ1-4 17 TRBD1 TRBV4-3 . TGCGCCAGCAGCCAAGATGGGGGACAGGGGACTAATGAAAAACTGTTTTTT CASSQDGGQGTNEKLFF
TRBJ2-3 16 TRBD2 TRBV4-3 . TGCGCCAGCAGCCAAGACGGGGGGGGTAGCACAGATACGCAGTATTTT CASSQDGGGSTDTQYF
TRBJ1-1 13 TRBD1 TRBV4-3 . TGCGCCAGCAGCCAAGACCGACAGGGAGCGGCTTTCTTT CASSQDRQGAAFF
TRBJ2-2 13 . TRBV2 . TGTGCCAGCAGGACAGACAACACCGGGGAGCTGTTTTTT CASRTDNTGELFF
TRBJ2-2 16 TRBD2 TRBV5-1 few TGCGCCAGCAGCTTCCGACCGGGGGGGCCCACCGGGGAGCTGTTTTTT CASSFRPGGPTGELFF
TRBJ1-5 13 . TRBV19 . TGTGCCAGTAGTATTGGGGGGGCCCAGCCCCAGCATTTT CASSIGGAQPQHF
TRBJ1-4 14 TRBD1 TRBV25-1 few TGTGCCAGCAGCCTAGGGGGCACTAATGAAAAACTGTTTTTT CASSLGGTNEKLFF
TRBJ2-1 15 TRBD1 TRBV7-2 . TGTGCCAGCAGTCGGGGACAGGGTTTTTACAATGAGCAGTTCTTC CASSRGQGFYNEQFF
TRBJ2-6 16 . TRBV2 . TGTGTCAGCAGTGAGAACTCATATTCTGGGGCCAACGTCCTGACTTTC CVSSENSYSGANVLTF
TRBJ2-3 14 . TRBV5-1 . TGCGCCAGCAGCTCACAGGCCTACACAGATACGCAGTATTTT CASSSQAYTDTQYF
TRBJ1-6 14 TRBD1 TRBV7-3 . TGTGCCAGCAGTACCGGGACAGCCAATTCACCCCTCCACTTT CASSTGTANSPLHF
TRBJ1-1 12 . TRBV7-9 . TGTTCCAGCAGCTTAGGGTCAGGCGAAGCTTTCTTT CSSSLGSGEAFF
TRBJ2-3 14 . TRBV27 . TGTGCCAGCAGTCAGACTGGTAGCACAGATACGCAGTATTTT CASSQTGSTDTQYF
TRBJ1-5 14 TRBD1 TRBV18 once TGTGCCAGCTCACCCGGACAGGGGGTTCAGCCCCAGCATTTT CASSPGQGVQPQHF
TRBJ1-2 14 . TRBV19 . TGTGCCAGTAGTATGTCGCCAGCAGGCTATGGCTACACCTTC CASSMSPAGYGYTF
TRBJ2-6 16 . TRBV6-5 . TGTGCCAGCAGTTACTCGCGAAGAACTGGGGCCAACGTCCTGACTTTC CASSYSRRTGANVLTF
TRBJ2-7 15 TRBD1 TRBV7-9 . TGTGCCAGCAGCCCCAGACAGGGGCGACGCTACGAGCAGTACTTC CASSPRQGRRYEQYF
TRBJ2-3 15 TRBD2 TRBV6-5 . TGTGCCAGCAGTAACGGTGGGAGGCGGGGGGATACGCAGTATTTT CASSNGGRRGDTQYF
TRBJ2-7 14 TRBD2 TRBV28 . TGTGCCAGCAGTTTGACTAGCCGATCCTACGAGCAGTACTTC CASSLTSRSYEQYF
TRBJ1-1 15 . TRBV18 once TGTGCCAGCTCACCATACGAGGAGGCGAACACTGAAGCTTTCTTT CASSPYEEANTEAFF
TRBJ2-7 14 . TRBV18 . TGTGCCAGCTCACTAGTCGACAACTCCTACGAGCAGTACTTC CASSLVDNSYEQYF
TRBJ2-1 15 TRBD1 TRBV30 . TGTGCCTGGAGCCTCAAGGGGGCGGCAAGTGGAGGGCAGTTCTTC CAWSLKGAASGGQFF
TRBJ2-6 19 . TRBV19 . TGTGCCAGTAGTATCAATTCCCGGAGAAGAAGCTCTGGGGCCAACGTCCTGACTTTC CASSINSRRRSSGANVLTF
TRBJ1-3 14 . TRBV30 few TGTGCCTGGGCGGTAGAGGCCTCTGGAAACACCATATATTTT CAWAVEASGNTIYF
TRBJ1-1 13 . TRBV30 . TGTGCCTGGAGTGTGGGGGGGGCTGGTGGAGCTTTCTTT CAWSVGGAGGAFF
TRBJ2-1 15 TRBD2 TRBV5-6 . TGTGCCAGCAGCTTGGTGCGCGAAGCGGGAAATGAGCAGTTCTTC CASSLVREAGNEQFF
TRBJ1-2 13 . TRBV18 few TGTGCCAGCTCTCCCGACAGCGGGAAGGGCTACACCTTC CASSPDSGKGYTF
TRBJ2-7 14 . TRBV5-1 . TGCGCCAGCAGCCCGGGGGACGGAGTCTACGAGCAGTACTTC CASSPGDGVYEQYF
TRBJ2-5 12 TRBD1 TRBV30 . TGTGCCTGGATGAGGGGGCTAGAGACCCAGTACTTC CAWMRGLETQYF
TRBJ1-1 14 . TRBV4-3 . TGCGCCAGCAGCCGAGGCGGTCTGAACACTGAAGCTTTCTTT CASSRGGLNTEAFF
TRBJ2-1 15 TRBD2 TRBV7-9 . TGTGCCAGCAGCTTAGAAACTAGCGGGAGGCCTGAGCAGTTCTTC CASSLETSGRPEQFF
TRBJ2-7 13 . TRBV6-1 . TGTGCCAGCAGACTATCGATAGGCGGCGAGCAGTACTTC CASRLSIGGEQYF
TRBJ2-2 17 TRBD2 TRBV19 few TGTGCCAGTAGTATAGAGGCTAGCGGGAGGATGGCCGGGGAGCTGTTTTTT CASSIEASGRMAGELFF
TRBJ2-7 14 . TRBV11-2 . TGTGCCAGCAGCTTAGTAGGGGGAAGCTACGAGCAGTACTTC CASSLVGGSYEQYF
TRBJ2-7 15 . TRBV4-1 . TGCGCCAGCAGCCAAGATAGCCAGGGGTCCAGCGAGCAGTACTTC CASSQDSQGSSEQYF
TRBJ2-3 15 . TRBV7-6 . TGTGCCAGCGGCGAGAGGACAACTAGCACAGATACGCAGTATTTT CASGERTTSTDTQYF
TRBJ1-1 13 TRBD1 TRBV2 few TGTGCCAGCAGGTACAGGGGCGGCACTGAAGCTTTCTTT CASRYRGGTEAFF
TRBJ1-2 13 . TRBV7-2 . TGTGCCAGCAGCTTAAATTTGGGGGGTGGCTACACCTTC CASSLNLGGGYTF
TRBJ2-1 11 . TRBV27 . TGTGCCAGCACCCTCTACAATGAGCAGTTCTTC CASTLYNEQFF
TRBJ2-5 17 TRBD1 TRBV9 . TGTGCCAGCAGCGTAGCCCCGGACAGGGGTGGCGGTGAGACCCAGTACTTC CASSVAPDRGGGETQYF
TRBJ2-4 13 TRBD1 TRBV5-4 . TGTGCCAGCAGCTTCACAGGGGGGAACATTCAGTACTTC CASSFTGGNIQYF
TRBJ2-7 13 TRBD1 TRBV5-1 . TGCGCCAGCAGACCGGACAGGTCCTACGAGCAGTACTTC CASRPDRSYEQYF
TRBJ1-2 16 TRBD1 TRBV6-5 . TGTGCCAGCAGTTACGATTACCCCGGGACAGGCTATGGCTACACCTTC CASSYDYPGTGYGYTF
TRBJ2-5 18 TRBD2 TRBV15 few TGTGCCACCAGCAGAGATCCCACTAGCGGGGGGGCTGGGGAGACCCAGTACTTC CATSRDPTSGGAGETQYF
TRBJ1-1 16 TRBD1 TRBV7-9 . TGTGCCAGCAGCTTAGGGGACCCGGGACAGGGGTCTGAAGCTTTCTTT CASSLGDPGQGSEAFF
TRBJ2-5 14 TRBD2 TRBV4-1 . TGCGCCAGCAGCCTAAGCGGGGCGGGAGTTGTCGAGTACTTC CASSLSGAGVVEYF
TRBJ2-5 16 . TRBV6-5 . TGTGCCAGCAGTTCACTCAGGGGGGAGTACCAAGAGACCCAGTACTTC CASSSLRGEYQETQYF
TRBJ1-4 15 TRBD1 TRBV18 . TGTGCCAGCTCGCCCGGGACAGGGGGTTTAGAAAAACTGTTTTTT CASSPGTGGLEKLFF
TRBJ1-3 13 . TRBV14 . TGTGCCAGCAGCCAAATCAGGGGAAACACCATATATTTT CASSQIRGNTIYF
TRBJ1-2 14 TRBD1 TRBV19 . TGTGCCAGTAGTACTACTTACAGGGGGCACGGCTACACCTTC CASSTTYRGHGYTF
TRBJ2-5 15 TRBD2 TRBV4-1 . TGCGCCAGCAGCCAAGCTAGCGGGAGTGGAGAGACCCAGTACTTC CASSQASGSGETQYF
TRBJ2-4 16 . TRBV4-2 . TGTGCCAGCAGCCAAGAGCCAGGGATCACCAAAAACATTCAGTACTTC CASSQEPGITKNIQYF
TRBJ2-5 15 TRBD1 TRBV11-3 . TGTGCCAGCAGCTTAGGGAGGGACAGGAAAGAGACCCAGTACTTC CASSLGRDRKETQYF
TRBJ1-1 13 . TRBV4-3 . TGCGCCAGCAGCCGTCGGGGGGACACTGAAGCTTTCTTT CASSRRGDTEAFF